These 14 T cell receptor beta chains originate from one sample sequenced in a study of control samples from healthy donors and cancer patients. Sequencing used immunoSEQ multiplex PCR; TCRdb keeps in-frame clones, though not all of them. The sample shows about 92,000 clones, roughly 78% of them seen only once. Sequenced material: blood. These receptors were taken from a woman aged 60-75 years in good health.

The rearrangement joins TRBV10-2 to TRBJ2-1; D not certain. Trimming shortened V by 3 bases and J by 6 bases, and 15 bases separated the two germline ends. Germline assignment: CDR1 WSHSY and CDR2 SAAADI. The CDR3 spans 15 residues. The CDR3 DNA is TGCGCCAGCAGTGAAGTGTCTAGGAGAATCAATGAGCAGTTCTTC. Translation gives CASSEVSRRINEQFF.

The chain links TRBV5-1 to TRBJ1-6, with D maybe TRBD1 (5 bases). This CDR3 has 17 residues. With 0 bases removed from V and 0 bases from J, the gap between germline ends came to 10 bases. Germline-derived CDR1 and CDR2 are SGHRS and YFSETQ. Written as DNA, the CDR3 is TGCGCCAGCAGCTTGGGCGGGACGAGCTCCTATAATTCACCCCTCCACTTT. Translating it yields CASSLGGTSSYNSPLHF.

This chain joins TRBV28 and TRBJ1-6; D uncertain. The CDR3 loop spans 14 amino acids. CDR1 MDHEN and CDR2 SYDVKM come from the germline V gene. V was clipped by 5 bases and J by 7 bases, with 12 bases between them. The CDR3 sequence is CASSGGTSNSPLHF. CDR3 DNA: TGTGCCAGCAGTGGTGGTACGAGCAATTCACCCCTCCACTTT.

This chain links TRBV21-1 with TRBJ2-7; TRBD1, the table's D call, was not compared with the DNA. TRBV21-1 is assigned pseudogene status. The CDR3 consists of 13 residues. The CDR3 loop is CARTTGETYEQYF. CDR3 DNA sequence: TGTGCCAGGACGACAGGGGAAACCTACGAGCAGTACTTC.

The chain recombines TRBV18 with TRBJ2-7, with 13 positions matching TRBD2. CDR3 length: 16 amino acids. V gave up 3 bases and J gave up 3 bases; unmatched junction bases: 5. Germline assignment: CDR1 KGHSH and CDR2 LQKENI. The CDR3 here is CASSPGLAGEGYEQYF. The DNA of the CDR3 is TGTGCCAGCTCACCCGGACTAGCGGGAGAAGGCTACGAGCAGTACTTC.

This clone was recorded only once. The rearrangement uses TRBV6-6 and TRBJ2-5; D possibly corresponds to TRBD2 (5 bases). The ends were cut back, 8 bases at V and 1 base at J, with 14 bases in the middle. Per the germline V gene, CDR1 is MNHNY and CDR2 is SVGAGI (reference sequence). The CDR3 totals 14 residues. In nucleotides, the CDR3 is TGTGCCAGCGGCGGGTTGGGTCTCCAAGAGACCCAGTACTTC. This encodes CASGGLGLQETQYF.

This clone was detected a few times. The chain employs TRBV24-1 and TRBJ2-3; 12 bases fit TRBD2. Germline CDR1 reads KGHDR; CDR2 reads SFDVKD. The CDR3 totals 17 residues. Trimming removed 5 bases from V and 2 bases from J; junction bases left unmatched: 7. CDR3 in amino acids: CATSGLTSGRTTDTQYF. The DNA for the CDR3 is TGTGCCACCAGTGGTCTCACTAGCGGGAGGACCACAGATACGCAGTATTTT.

This clone was recorded a few times. The rearrangement uses TRBV28 and TRBJ2-5, with 8 bases aligning to TRBD1. There are 15 residues in the CDR3. The V gene end was trimmed by 4 bases and the J gene end by 5 bases; junction bases not matched to a gene: 9. The germline CDR1 and CDR2 sequences are MDHEN and SYDVKM. The CDR3 loop is CASSSRSRGHETQYF. The CDR3 DNA sequence: TGTGCCAGCAGTTCAAGGTCCAGGGGGCACGAGACCCAGTACTTC.

This chain joins TRBV3-1 (or the pseudogene TRBV3-2) and TRBJ1-1, with no clear D. There are 16 residues in the CDR3. Trimming removed 1 base from V and 0 bases from J, with 12 bases in between. Germline assignment: CDR1 LGHDT and CDR2 YNNKEL (reference sequence). CDR3 nucleotides: TGTGCCAGCAGCCAAGGGGGAGGGTGGATGAACACTGAAGCTTTCTTT. Protein: CASSQGGGWMNTEAFF.

V gene TRBV5-4 combines with J gene TRBJ2-7, with TRBD1 as a possible D gene (7 bases). V lost 4 bases, J lost 3 bases, and 14 bases lay in between. CDR3 length: 14 residues. Germline V gene lookup returns CDR1 SGHNT and CDR2 YYREEE (reference sequence). Here the CDR3 DNA reads TGTGCCAGCAGCACGGGGCAGGGGGGCTACGAGCAGTACTTC. Translation gives CASSTGQGGYEQYF.

This rearrangement joins TRBV18 to TRBJ1-4; D is uncertain. The CDR3 contains 15 residues. Looked up from germline, CDR1 is KGHSH and CDR2 is LQKENI. Trimming cost V 5 bases and J 0 bases, with 10 bases left between them. The CDR3 loop reads CASSTGPATNEKLFF. In DNA, the CDR3 is TGTGCCAGCTCAACCGGTCCCGCAACTAATGAAAAACTGTTTTTT. The full variable domain, rest sourced from reference TRBV18 and TRBJ1-4, is NAGVMQNPRHLVRRRGQEARLRCSPMKGHSHVYWYRQLPEEGLKFMVYLQKENIIDESGMPKERFSAEFPKEGPSILRIQQVVRGDSAAYFCASSTGPATNEKLFFGSGTQLSVL.

V gene TRBV6-4 combines with J gene TRBJ1-2; 9 positions agree with TRBD1. This CDR3 region has 14 residues. The J segment lost 7 bases and the V segment lost 6 bases, leaving 9 bases of the junction unmatched. Per germline, CDR1 MRHNA and CDR2 SNTAGT. The CDR3 region has the DNA TGTGCCAGCAGCGCCACAGGGGGCGCGGGTGGCTACACCTTC. It specifies CASSATGGAGGYTF.

The CDR3 bases are TGCAGTGCTCGTGCTAGTAAACTTTCCGAACTAGCGGGAGCCTACAATGAGCAGTTCTTC. Protein sequence: CSARASKLSELAGAYNEQFF. The rearrangement joins TRBV20-1 to TRBJ2-1, with 11 bases matching TRBD2. The CDR3 extends over 20 amino acids. Germline V gene sequence: CDR1 DFQATT, CDR2 SNEGSKA (reference sequence). V trimming: 5 bases; J trimming: 2 bases; junction bases outside the gene matches: 20.

This clone was detected once. The chain joins TRBV7-2 to TRBJ2-5; D is undetermined. Per germline, CDR1 SGHTA and CDR2 FQGNSA. Trimming took 1 base from V and 6 from J, leaving 12 bases between them. CDR3 size: 14 residues. The chain's CDR3 is CASSLDLSTQTQYF. In DNA form, the CDR3 reads TGTGCCAGCAGCTTAGATCTGAGTACCCAGACCCAGTACTTC.